What follows is one T cell receptor (beta chain) and its context. Other nucleotide sequences from this sample produce the same CDR3. V was cut by 0 bases and J by 3 bases, with 6 bases left in between. The CDR3 is made up of 13 amino acids. The data stem from a study of blood T cell repertoires in COVID-19. Whole-study context: The study drew acute and convalescent COVID-19 samples from the United States, Italy and Spain. Sample material is recorded as cDNA or gDNA derived from T cells, B-cell-depleted T cells, or PBMCs.

Study processing details: Cell counts per sample came from amplifying reference gene primers. Method: immunoSEQ multiplex PCR; TCRdb's copy keeps in-frame clones and lacks some. V, J and clone size are those of that table, while D and trimming were read from the DNA. The data contain 140,000 to 150,000 clones, more than 60% of them singletons. The TCR was taken from a woman aged 55-69 years with acute or convalescent COVID-19. Material for sequencing was peripheral blood. The chain uses TRBV12-3 or TRBV12-4 and TRBJ2-7; D possibly corresponds to TRBD2 (6 bases). Here the CDR3 DNA reads TGTGCCAGCAGTTTAGCGGGAGGCTACGAGCAGTACTTC. It specifies CASSLAGGYEQYF.